The clone carrying this T cell receptor beta chain was seen many times. TCRdb used MiXCR to reprocess the 5' RACE reads, holding one entry per CDR3 protein. Among 100,000 to 150,000 distinct CDR3 sequences listed, 7.4% were seen once. These data are taken from a study of T cells after yellow fever vaccination. The CDR3 length is 15 residues. Trimming took 1 base from V and 9 from J; bases not matched to a gene: 7. Per germline, CDR1 LGHNA and CDR2 YNFKEQ. The TCR comes from a man between 18 and 29 years old who received the YFV17D yellow fever vaccine. The V and J genes are TRBV4-2 and TRBJ2-1; 9 bases fit TRBD2. The starting material was CD4+ T cells sorted from PBMCs, obtained 10 days after the first yellow fever vaccination. The CDR3 is CASSQGAGGAGEQFF. Written as DNA, the CDR3 is TGTGCCAGCAGCCAAGGAGCGGGGGGAGCCGGTGAGCAGTTCTTC.